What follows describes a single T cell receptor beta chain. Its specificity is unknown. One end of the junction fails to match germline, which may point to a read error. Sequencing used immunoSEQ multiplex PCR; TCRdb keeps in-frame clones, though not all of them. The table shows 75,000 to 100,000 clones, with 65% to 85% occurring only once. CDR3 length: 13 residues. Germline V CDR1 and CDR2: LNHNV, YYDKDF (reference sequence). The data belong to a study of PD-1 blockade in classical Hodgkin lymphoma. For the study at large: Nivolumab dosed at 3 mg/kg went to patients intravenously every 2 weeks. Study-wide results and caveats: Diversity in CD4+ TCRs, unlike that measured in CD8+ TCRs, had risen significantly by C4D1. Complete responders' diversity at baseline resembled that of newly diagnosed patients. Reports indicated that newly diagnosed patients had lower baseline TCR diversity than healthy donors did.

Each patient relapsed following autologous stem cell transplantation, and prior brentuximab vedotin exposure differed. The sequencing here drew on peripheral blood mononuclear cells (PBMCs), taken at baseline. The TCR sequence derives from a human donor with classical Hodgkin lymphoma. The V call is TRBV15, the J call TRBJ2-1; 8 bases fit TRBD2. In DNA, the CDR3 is TGTGCCACCAGCAGACCGACTAGCGATAATGTGATCTTC. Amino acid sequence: CATSRPTSDNVIF.